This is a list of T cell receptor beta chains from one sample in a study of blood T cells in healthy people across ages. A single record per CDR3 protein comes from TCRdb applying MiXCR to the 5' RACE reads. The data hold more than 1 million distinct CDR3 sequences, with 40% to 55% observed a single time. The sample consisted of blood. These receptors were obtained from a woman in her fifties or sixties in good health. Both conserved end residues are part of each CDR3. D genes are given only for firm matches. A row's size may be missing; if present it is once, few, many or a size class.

CDR3aa: CASSLSRQGGAEAFF
CDR3nt: TGTGCCAGCAGTTTATCGAGACAGGGAGGGGCTGAAGCTTTCTTT
abundance: -
v_gene: TRBV27
j_gene: TRBJ1-1
d_gene: TRBD1

CDR3aa: CASSPIRSGSVSLYEQYF
CDR3nt: TGTGCCAGCTCACCGATTAGAAGTGGTTCAGTTTCGCTTTACGAGCAGTACTTC
abundance: -
v_gene: TRBV18
j_gene: TRBJ2-7
d_gene: -

CDR3aa: CASSFRKQGYLYERYF
CDR3nt: TGTGCCAGCAGCTTTAGGAAACAGGGGTACCTCTACGAGCGGTACTTC
abundance: -
v_gene: TRBV11-2
j_gene: TRBJ2-7
d_gene: TRBD1

CDR3aa: CASGASGSAYEQYF
CDR3nt: TGTGCCAGCGGAGCCAGCGGGAGTGCCTACGAGCAGTACTTC
abundance: -
v_gene: TRBV28
j_gene: TRBJ2-7
d_gene: TRBD2

CDR3aa: CASSQGLANYEQYF
CDR3nt: TGTGCCAGCAGCCAGGGACTAGCCAACTACGAGCAGTACTTC
abundance: few
v_gene: TRBV3-1
j_gene: TRBJ2-7
d_gene: TRBD2

CDR3aa: CASSLKKGGWYNEQYF
CDR3nt: TGTGCCAGCAGCTTGAAGAAGGGGGGGTGGTACAATGAGCAGTACTTC
abundance: -
v_gene: TRBV5-6
j_gene: TRBJ2-5
d_gene: -

CDR3aa: CASSVGGGWGNEQYF
CDR3nt: TGTGCCAGCAGCGTAGGAGGGGGCTGGGGCAACGAGCAGTACTTC
abundance: -
v_gene: TRBV9
j_gene: TRBJ2-7
d_gene: TRBD1

CDR3aa: CSVSTGILSYEQYF
CDR3nt: TGCAGCGTTTCCACAGGGATACTGTCCTACGAGCAGTACTTC
abundance: -
v_gene: TRBV29-1
j_gene: TRBJ2-7
d_gene: -

CDR3aa: CGARDKKDRPTSYEQYF
CDR3nt: TGCGGTGCTAGAGATAAGAAGGACAGACCTACTTCCTACGAGCAGTACTTC
abundance: -
v_gene: TRBV20-1
j_gene: TRBJ2-7
d_gene: -

CDR3aa: CASKYRGTYEQYF
CDR3nt: TGTGCCAGCAAGTACAGGGGGACCTACGAGCAGTACTTC
abundance: -
v_gene: TRBV2
j_gene: TRBJ2-7
d_gene: TRBD1

CDR3aa: CASSLGLAQHQETQYF
CDR3nt: TGTGCCAGCAGTTTAGGACTAGCCCAGCACCAAGAGACCCAGTACTTC
abundance: -
v_gene: TRBV27
j_gene: TRBJ2-5
d_gene: TRBD2

CDR3aa: CSVGAFEAFF
CDR3nt: TGCAGCGTTGGGGCCTTTGAAGCTTTCTTT
abundance: once
v_gene: TRBV29-1
j_gene: TRBJ1-1
d_gene: -

CDR3aa: CASSYPGRANNEQYF
CDR3nt: TGTGCCAGCAGTTACCCCGGGAGGGCCAACAACGAGCAGTACTTC
abundance: -
v_gene: TRBV6-2/TRBV6-3
j_gene: TRBJ2-7
d_gene: TRBD2

CDR3aa: CSAHSGRQDEQFF
CDR3nt: TGCAGTGCTCATAGCGGGAGGCAGGATGAGCAGTTCTTC
abundance: few
v_gene: TRBV20-1
j_gene: TRBJ2-1
d_gene: TRBD2

CDR3aa: CASSPGDRDYNEQFF
CDR3nt: TGCGCCAGCTCCCCAGGGGACAGAGATTACAATGAGCAGTTCTTC
abundance: few
v_gene: TRBV5-1
j_gene: TRBJ2-1
d_gene: TRBD1